Described below is a single T cell receptor (beta chain) sequence and its context. The sample is drawn from a study of blood T cells in healthy people across ages. V lost 4 bases to trimming and J lost 8 bases, with 11 bases between them. Germline loops: CDR1 MGHDK, CDR2 SYGVNS. The CDR3 is 12 residues long. Then a second PCR, running roughly 7 to 12 cycles, was carried out with a sample-barcoded 5' primer and a J-beta primer mix. Each CDR3 protein is one row after TCRdb ran MiXCR on the 5' RACE reads. The profile shows about 1.4 million distinct CDR3 sequences, around 59% of them singletons. This chain joins TRBV25-1 and TRBJ1-2; no definite D call. The clonotype was recovered from a man aged 18 to 29 in good health. The specimen sequenced was blood. CDR3 region: CASSASGYGYTF. CDR3 nucleotide sequence: TGTGCCAGCAGTGCATCAGGATACGGCTACACCTTC.